The 11 T cell receptor beta chains below all came from one sample that was sequenced in a study of glioma-infiltrating T cells. Amplification of TCR alpha and beta CDR3 regions from RNA used iRepertoire nested multiplex PCR. TCRdb reprocessed the multiplex PCR reads with MiXCR, giving one entry per CDR3 protein. The table records about 89,000 distinct CDR3 sequences, about 23% of them present only once. The sequencing input was glioma tissue, nonneoplastic brain tissue, or PBMCs (not recorded which). These receptors originate from a human donor with low-grade glioma or glioblastoma, undergoing nonglioma brain surgery, or in good health (not recorded which).

This clonotype occurred many times. CDR3 region: CASSWDSNSPLHF. The CDR3 DNA reads TGTGCCAGCAGTTGGGACAGTAATTCACCCCTCCACTTT. This chain links TRBV27 with TRBJ1-6; 7 bases are shared with TRBD1. V lost 4 bases to trimming and J lost 6 bases; unmatched junction nucleotides: 0. CDR3 size: 13 residues. Germline V gives CDR1 MNHEY, CDR2 SMNVEV (reference sequence).

This clonotype showed up just a few times. The V gene is TRBV7-9, the J gene TRBJ2-7; no definite D call. Germline CDR1 reads SEHNR; CDR2 reads FQNEAQ (reference sequence). Trimming took off 6 bases at V and 5 bases at J, with 11 bases between the two ends. The CDR3 is 12 residues long. DNA for the CDR3: TGTGCCAGCAGTCAAGGGCTCCACGAGCAGTACTTC. Protein product: CASSQGLHEQYF.

The CDR3: CASSITGGNTDTQYF. For the CDR3, the DNA is TGTGCCAGTAGTATAACCGGCGGGAACACAGATACGCAGTATTTT. The chain employs TRBV19 and TRBJ2-3; tentatively, D is TRBD2 (6 bases). There are 15 residues in the CDR3. Germline loops: CDR1 LNHDA, CDR2 SQIVND (reference sequence). The V end was cut by 2 bases, the J end by 2 bases, with 11 bases between.

In the case of this clonotype: The junction does not match germline at one end; this may be a read error. This chain connects TRBV20-1 to TRBJ2-7; TRBD2 agrees at 9 bases. Germline V gives CDR1 DFQATT, CDR2 SNEGSKA (reference sequence). CDR3 size: 16 residues. The chain's CDR3 is CSARPAGGPGGYGQYF. The DNA of the CDR3 is TGCAGTGCTAGGCCAGCGGGAGGCCCGGGAGGTTACGGGCAGTACTTC.

Many counts were recorded for this clonotype. This rearrangement joins TRBV4-1 to TRBJ2-1, with D perhaps TRBD2 (6 bases). From germline, CDR1 is MGHRA and CDR2 YSYEKL. This CDR3 is 12 amino acids long. Trimming took 3 bases from V and 9 from J, leaving 9 bases between them. The CDR3 spells CASSQGGFEQFF. CDR3 in DNA: TGCGCCAGCAGCCAGGGGGGATTTGAGCAGTTCTTC.

In its sample, this clonotype was seen a few times. V and J are TRBV18 and TRBJ1-3; D gene unclear. The CDR3 runs 16 residues. Germline loops: CDR1 KGHSH, CDR2 LQKENI. Trimming pared 6 bases from V and 0 bases from J, leaving 15 bases between. The chain's CDR3 is CASSQLDTGSGNTIYF. Here the CDR3 DNA reads TGTGCCAGCTCGCAGCTAGACACCGGCTCTGGAAACACCATATATTTT.

This clonotype was found a few times. A read error is possible here, since a much larger clone lies one base away. The chain is built from TRBV7-7 and TRBJ2-5; 10 positions agree with TRBD2. The CDR3 is made up of 14 amino acids. Germline assignment: CDR1 SSHAT and CDR2 FNYEAQ (reference sequence). The CDR3 is CASSLAGVQETQYF. The CDR3 DNA reads as TGTGCCAGCAGCCTAGCGGGGGTTCAAGAGACCCAGTACTTC.

CDR3 residues: CAIPAGQQNTGELFF. DNA for the CDR3: TGTGCCATCCCCGCGGGACAGCAGAACACCGGGGAGCTGTTTTTT. The chain links TRBV10-3 to TRBJ2-2, with D maybe TRBD1 (7 bases). Looked up from germline, CDR1 is ENHRY and CDR2 is SYGVKD. Trimming shortened V by 8 bases and J by 1 base, and 14 bases separated the two germline ends. The CDR3 runs 15 residues.

This chain connects TRBV6-6 to TRBJ2-1; either TRBD1 or TRBD2 may supply D (6 bases each). The germline V gene has CDR1 MNHNY and CDR2 SVGAGI (reference sequence). CDR3 length: 15 amino acids. Trimming stripped 8 bases from V and 10 bases from J, with 24 bases between. The CDR3: CASRSTGGGLYEQFF. The CDR3 DNA is TGTGCCAGCCGTAGCACGGGTGGGGGGCTCTACGAGCAGTTCTTC.

This clonotype was observed at least ten times. CDR3 bases: TGTGCCAGCAGCCCCCGTTCGAAGGGAAGCGACGAGCAGTACTTC. Translated, it gives CASSPRSKGSDEQYF. This sequence joins TRBV3-1 and TRBJ2-7; D is ambiguous. Per germline, CDR1 LGHDT and CDR2 YNNKEL (reference sequence). The V end was cut by 4 bases, the J end by 5 bases, with 18 bases between. CDR3 length: 15 amino acids.

This clonotype came up a few times. The rearrangement links TRBV12-3 or TRBV12-4 to TRBJ2-7, with 8 bases that match TRBD2. CDR3 length: 14 amino acids. The ends lost 6 bases at V and 1 base at J; junction bases unmatched: 5. The CDR3 DNA follows: TGTGCCAGCAGCCCAATAGCGGGGTCCTACGAGCAGTACTTC. Translating gives CASSPIAGSYEQYF.